The following is a TCR beta chain sequence with its context. These data come from a study of regulatory T cells in long-lasting Graves disease. Time point in this sample: persistent/refractory GD, antithyroid drugs over 5 years with positive TRAb. The TCR library was prepared using RNA isolated from PBMCs. This CDR3 region has 13 residues. V lost 7 bases and J 0 bases, leaving 7 bases between the germline ends. CDR1 MDHEN and CDR2 SYDVKM come from the germline V gene. Library construction for TCR beta used iRepertoire HTBI primers and Arm-PCR of CDR3 regions. A single record per CDR3 protein comes from TCRdb applying MiXCR to the multiplex PCR reads. The sample has 300,000 or so distinct CDR3 sequences; around 19% are singletons.

The chain couples TRBV28 to TRBJ1-3; D is undetermined. The sequence came from a female donor with Graves disease. The sample consisted of peripheral blood mononuclear cells (PBMCs), taken when the disease was refractory, from a patient treated with antithyroid drugs. CDR3 residues: CASTDLSGNTIYF. CDR3 DNA sequence: TGTGCCAGCACCGACCTCTCTGGAAACACCATATATTTT.